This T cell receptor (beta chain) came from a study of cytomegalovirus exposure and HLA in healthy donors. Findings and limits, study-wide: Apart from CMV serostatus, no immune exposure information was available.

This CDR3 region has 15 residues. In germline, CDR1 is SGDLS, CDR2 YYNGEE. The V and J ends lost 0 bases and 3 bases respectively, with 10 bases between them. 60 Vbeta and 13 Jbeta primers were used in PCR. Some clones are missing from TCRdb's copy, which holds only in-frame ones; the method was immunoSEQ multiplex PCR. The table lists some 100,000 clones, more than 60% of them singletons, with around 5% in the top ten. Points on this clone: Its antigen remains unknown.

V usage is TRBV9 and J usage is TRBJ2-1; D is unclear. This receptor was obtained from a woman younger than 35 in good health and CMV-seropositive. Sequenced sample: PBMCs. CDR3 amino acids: CASSVAVQHYNEQFF. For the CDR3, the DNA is TGTGCCAGCAGCGTAGCCGTACAGCACTACAATGAGCAGTTCTTC.